This T cell receptor beta chain was identified in a study of breast tumors, draining lymph nodes, adjacent tissues. Findings of the study overall: Data only fit, rather than demonstrated, lymph node origin of most tumor T cells. Most tumor T cells seemingly derive from lymph node, then expand in tumor. Tumor repertoires ranked between lymph nodes and nontumor tissue in diversity, with V and J gene preferences. Compared with basal-like, luminal-like tumors shared significantly more repertoire with nontumor tissue.

Axillary draining lymph nodes of breast cancer patients supplied the node samples. The germline V and J ends were trimmed by 6 bases and 3 bases, with 12 bases remaining between them. The CDR3 contains 13 residues. TCRdb re-called the multiplex PCR reads with MiXCR, one entry per CDR3 protein. Among over 200,000 distinct CDR3 sequences listed, approximately 29% were seen once. This clonotype was seen only a few times. Its antigen remains unidentified. This could be a read error, since a much larger clone is one nucleotide away. Sequenced material: axillary lymph node tissue. J is TRBJ2-7 and V is TRBV12-3 or TRBV12-4, with D possibly being TRBD1 (5 bases). The TCR originated in a female donor with breast cancer. Some clones in this sample may be carry-over from other donors' samples. The CDR3 coding sequence is TGTGCCAGCAGCAGCCAGGGTTACTACGAGCAGTACTTC. Translating gives CASSSQGYYEQYF.